The entry that follows covers one T cell receptor (beta chain) sequence. Its antigen is undetermined. This sample was taken from a study of post-analysis software for immune sequencing data. The library was made from cDNA and included unique molecular identifiers. TCRdb re-called the PCR reads through MiXCR, storing one row per CDR3 protein. This table has 170,000 or so distinct CDR3 sequences, approximately 28% appearing once. Study results and limitations: Multiple sclerosis patients had significantly lower normalized Chao1 diversity than controls.

Material for sequencing was blood. The receptor was isolated from a girl between 5 and 17 years old with multiple sclerosis.

The CDR3: CASSTPGDRASYNEQFF. In nucleotides, the CDR3 is TGTGCCAGCAGCACCCCCGGGGACAGGGCTTCCTACAATGAGCAGTTCTTC. V gene TRBV7-8 combines with J gene TRBJ2-1, with 9 nucleotides matching TRBD1. CDR3 length: 17 amino acids. J gave up 1 base and V 5 bases, and 9 bases lay outside the gene matches. Germline-derived CDR1 and CDR2 are SGHVS and FQNEAQ.